In this sample, the clone carrying this T cell receptor (beta chain) turned up once. Antigen specificity is unknown. The V and J ends lost 4 bases and 1 base respectively, with 14 bases between them. Germline CDR1 reads SGDLS; CDR2 reads YYNGEE. This CDR3 contains 15 residues. Method: immunoSEQ multiplex PCR; TCRdb's copy keeps in-frame clones and lacks some. This repertoire shows some 1.1 million clones, 60% to 80% found once; its top ten account for roughly 0.82%. This record comes from a study of shared clonotypes between healthy human individuals. Overall study findings and caveats: The rarefaction results pointed to incomplete sorted-subset sequencing despite large depth.

V is TRBV9 and J is TRBJ1-1; TRBD1 is a possible D gene (5 bases). The TCR sequence derives from a man younger than 35 in good health. Some clones in this sample may be carry-over from other donors' samples. Sequenced material: memory CD4+ T cells from PBMCs. The subset denotes: CD45RA-negative fraction. CDR3 amino acids: CASSQPGTGNTEAFF. The CDR3 region has the DNA TGTGCCAGCAGCCAACCCGGGACGGGGAACACTGAAGCTTTCTTT.